This T cell receptor (beta chain) originates from a study of blood T cell repertoires in COVID-19. Across the whole study: The study drew acute and convalescent COVID-19 samples from the United States, Italy and Spain. PBMCs, B-cell-depleted T cells, or T cells provided the cDNA or gDNA that made up the material.

In the original processing: By means of reference gene primer amplification, nucleated cell counts were estimated. Produced via immunoSEQ multiplex PCR; TCRdb's table is partial and in-frame only. V, J and clone size are those of that table, while D and trimming were read from the DNA. The sample lists around 140,000 clones; 65% to 80% were seen once. V dropped 3 bases and J dropped 7 bases, with 15 bases sitting between them. The germline gives CDR1 MNHEY, CDR2 SMNVEV (reference sequence). This CDR3 has 14 residues. Material for sequencing was peripheral blood. The TCR comes from a woman aged 60 to 75 with acute or convalescent COVID-19. The genes are TRBV27 and TRBJ1-2; TRBD1 might be the D (6 bases). The CDR3 reads CASSFRAGEGGYTF. CDR3 DNA: TGTGCCAGCAGTTTCAGGGCAGGGGAGGGTGGCTACACCTTC.